The entry below describes one TCR beta chain. The assay was immunoSEQ multiplex PCR, and TCRdb's table has in-frame clones only and misses some. The sample has more than 55,000 clones, around nine tenths seen once; the top ten hold under 2%. This sample was taken from a study of T cell changes during pregnancy in multiple sclerosis. The CDR3 is made up of 14 amino acids. V shed 3 bases and J shed 4 bases, with 12 bases lying between them. Germline V CDR1 and CDR2: KGHSH, LQKENI. The sequenced sample was peripheral blood, obtained after pregnancy. This sequence joins TRBV18 and TRBJ2-5; D perhaps matches TRBD2 (6 bases). This sequence was found in a female donor with multiple sclerosis, enrolled in a pregnancy study. This CDR3 is CASSPAGGGETQYF. The CDR3 DNA is TGTGCCAGCTCACCGGCCGGGGGTGGAGAGACCCAGTACTTC.